This T cell receptor beta chain was recovered during a study of beta chain features in type 1 diabetes. Purity of each sorted population was above 95%. Worth noting for this clone: Its antigen is still unknown.

All of the isolated RNA was reverse transcribed, so expressed TCRB transcripts were sequenced. Profiled with immunoSEQ multiplex PCR; TCRdb holds only in-frame clones, not every one. The table records about 210,000 clones, 11% of them present only once. Study-wide results and limits: The study found that naive, central memory and Treg TCRB repertoires appeared more similar in patients than in healthy donors.

CDR1 and CDR2 (germline): SGHRS, YFSETQ. The CDR3 loop spans 15 amino acids. Trimming at V came to 4 bases and at J to 7 bases, leaving 9 bases not matched to a gene. The sequence derives from a young man in good health. The chain carries TRBV5-1 and TRBJ1-4, with 8 bases matching TRBD1. The specimen was central memory CD4+ T cells from blood. The CDR3: CASSLSGQGTEKLFF. DNA for the CDR3: TGCGCCAGCAGCCTCAGTGGACAGGGTACTGAAAAACTGTTTTTT.